This T cell receptor (beta chain) was sequenced in a study of control samples from healthy donors and cancer patients. Sequenced by immunoSEQ multiplex PCR; TCRdb stores in-frame clones only, minus some. This table holds around 30,000 clones, about 93% found once. The germline V gene has CDR1 MNHEY and CDR2 SVGEGT. The germline V and J ends were trimmed by 6 bases and 10 bases, with 22 bases remaining between them. This CDR3 has 16 residues. The specimen was PBMCs. The TCR originated in a man in his forties with colorectal cancer. The chain has TRBV6-2 or TRBV6-3 and TRBJ1-6; D may be TRBD1 (5 bases). CDR3 coding DNA: TGTGCCAGCAGCGCTCCGGGAGGCTTTGGGGGATCACCCCTCCACTTT. Protein sequence: CASSAPGGFGGSPLHF.